This is a list of T cell receptor beta chains from one sample in a study of T cell repertoires in cytomegalovirus infection. TCRdb re-derived calls from the reads in MiXCR, one entry per CDR3 protein. Among 740,000 or so distinct CDR3 sequences, 35% to 45% were seen once, and the ten largest hold 2.5% to 3%. Sequencing used PBMCs. The receptors originated from a human donor in good health (CMV status not recorded). Some clones in this sample may be carry-over from other donors' samples. CDR3s include the opening cysteine and the closing phenylalanine or tryptophan. Fields, in order: V gene, clone size, J gene, D gene, CDR3 length, CDR3 protein, CDR3 DNA. The D gene is left open where the match is weak. Only part of the rows carry a size: once, few, many, or a class if the clone is expanded.

TRBV5-6	few	TRBJ2-1	TRBD2	16	CASSLDSLAGGDEQFF	TGTGCCAGCAGCTTGGATAGCCTAGCGGGGGGCGATGAGCAGTTCTTC
TRBV7-9	NA	TRBJ2-1	TRBD1	20	CASSPLTGTGNVFFYNEQFF	TGTGCCAGCAGCCCCCTCACCGGGACAGGGAATGTTTTTTTCTACAATGAGCAGTTCTTC
TRBV6-2/TRBV6-3	many	TRBJ2-1	TRBD2	15	CASTLAGGAYNEQFF	TGTGCCAGCACCCTAGCGGGAGGGGCCTACAATGAGCAGTTCTTC
TRBV10-3	NA	TRBJ1-1	TRBD1	13	CAIVDRANTEAFF	TGTGCCATAGTGGACAGGGCGAACACTGAAGCTTTCTTT
TRBV19	few	TRBJ1-1	NA	15	CASTPRRPPNTEAFF	TGTGCCAGTACCCCGAGGCGGCCCCCGAACACTGAAGCTTTCTTT
TRBV28	few	TRBJ2-3	TRBD2	16	CASSLPASGVTDTQYF	TGTGCCAGCAGTTTGCCGGCTAGCGGGGTCACAGATACGCAGTATTTT
TRBV3-1	few	TRBJ1-4	TRBD1	16	CASSPRTGVIFEKLFF	TGTGCCAGCAGCCCTCGGACAGGGGTAATTTTCGAAAAACTGTTTTTT
TRBV7-6	many	TRBJ2-7	TRBD1	16	CASSSTRTGKSYEQYF	TGTGCCAGCAGCTCTACCCGGACAGGGAAAAGCTACGAGCAGTACTTC
TRBV29-1	NA	TRBJ2-6	NA	16	CSVGSRHGSGANVLTF	TGCAGCGTTGGGTCTAGACACGGCTCTGGGGCCAACGTCCTGACTTTC
TRBV7-2	few	TRBJ2-3	NA	14	CASSERQLADTQYF	TGTGCCAGCAGCGAACGACAGTTGGCAGATACGCAGTATTTT
TRBV10-3	NA	TRBJ1-2	TRBD1	15	CAISGTGREDYGYTF	TGTGCCATCAGTGGGACAGGCCGCGAAGACTATGGCTACACCTTC
TRBV12-3/TRBV12-4	NA	TRBJ2-7	TRBD2	16	CASSSTSGGYTYEQYF	TGTGCCAGCAGTTCGACTAGCGGGGGGTATACCTACGAGCAGTACTTC
TRBV4-1	NA	TRBJ2-2	TRBD1	18	CASIPRQGNFANTGELFF	TGCGCCAGCATCCCTAGACAGGGTAATTTCGCGAACACCGGGGAGCTGTTTTTT
TRBV27	NA	TRBJ2-1	NA	13	CASSLSRLNEQFF	TGTGCCAGCAGTTTATCGCGACTAAATGAGCAGTTCTTC
TRBV2	NA	TRBJ2-1	NA	13	CANQGGMIDEQFF	TGTGCCAACCAGGGGGGGATGATCGATGAGCAGTTCTTC
TRBV6-1	NA	TRBJ2-7	TRBD2	13	CASTLSGGYEQSF	TGTGCCAGCACCCTTAGCGGGGGCTACGAGCAGTCCTTC
TRBV12-3/TRBV12-4	NA	TRBJ2-1	TRBD2	19	CSSSRRLAGGSRLYNEQFF	TGTTCCAGCAGCCGACGGCTAGCGGGAGGATCCCGATTATACAATGAGCAGTTCTTC
TRBV27	few	TRBJ1-5	TRBD1	15	CASTNNRTGNQPQHF	TGTGCCAGCACCAACAATCGGACAGGTAATCAGCCCCAGCATTTT
TRBV10-3	NA	TRBJ2-1	NA	16	CAISSLGSSLGNEQFF	TGTGCCATCAGTAGTTTAGGGAGTAGTTTGGGCAATGAGCAGTTCTTC
TRBV7-2	NA	TRBJ1-1	TRBD1	13	CASSLTGLNEAFF	TGTGCCAGCAGCTTGACAGGGTTGAATGAAGCTTTCTTT
TRBV19	NA	TRBJ2-7	NA	13	CASSARQSHEQYF	TGTGCCAGTAGTGCCCGACAGAGTCACGAGCAGTACTTC
TRBV7-2	many	TRBJ1-3	NA	17	CASSPWGPGNSGNTIYF	TGTGCCAGCAGCCCCTGGGGGCCAGGAAACTCTGGAAACACCATATATTTT
TRBV12-3/TRBV12-4	many	TRBJ2-3	TRBD1	16	CASSLTPGQYTDTQYF	TGTGCCAGCAGTCTAACGCCGGGACAGTACACAGATACGCAGTATTTT
TRBV19	NA	TRBJ2-1	NA	14	CASRKGSSYNEPFF	TGTGCCAGTAGAAAGGGCAGCTCCTACAATGAGCCGTTCTTC
TRBV28	few	TRBJ2-4	TRBD1	16	CASSLWGQEAKNIQYF	TGTGCCAGCAGTTTATGGGGACAGGAAGCCAAAAACATTCAGTACTTC
TRBV7-2	many	TRBJ2-7	NA	12	CASSLVLPEQYF	TGTGCCAGCAGCTTAGTCCTCCCCGAGCAGTACTTC
TRBV20-1	NA	TRBJ2-7	NA	12	CSAWRDSYEQYF	TGCAGTGCCTGGCGGGACTCCTACGAGCAGTACTTC
TRBV28	NA	TRBJ2-6	TRBD1	18	CASSSRDRGSYGANVLTF	TGTGCCAGCAGTTCCCGGGACAGGGGGAGCTATGGGGCCAACGTCCTGACTTTC
TRBV7-8	few	TRBJ2-2	TRBD1	17	CASSSLRGGRGRGELFF	TGTGCCAGCAGCTCACTCAGAGGGGGCAGGGGTCGGGGGGAGCTGTTTTTT
TRBV7-9	NA	TRBJ2-1	TRBD2	15	CASWTSGGAYNEQFF	TGTGCCAGCTGGACTAGCGGGGGGGCCTACAATGAGCAGTTCTTC
TRBV7-3	few	TRBJ2-1	NA	18	CASSLNGRGGRSYNEQFF	TGTGCCAGCAGCTTAAATGGGAGGGGGGGCCGCTCCTACAATGAGCAGTTCTTC
TRBV7-8	few	TRBJ2-6	TRBD1	18	CASSLRDRGTTGANVLTF	TGTGCCAGCAGCCTAAGGGACAGGGGGACGACTGGGGCCAACGTCCTGACTTTC
TRBV3-1	NA	TRBJ1-5	NA	16	CASSQEGRGLNQPQHF	TGTGCCAGCAGCCAAGAGGGCAGGGGCCTTAATCAGCCCCAGCATTTT
TRBV5-1	NA	TRBJ2-3	NA	14	CASSSGDSTDTQYF	TGCGCCAGCAGCTCTGGGGATAGCACAGATACGCAGTATTTT
TRBV28	few	TRBJ2-3	NA	12	CASSDPTDTQYF	TGTGCCAGCAGCGACCCAACCGATACGCAGTATTTT
TRBV28	many	TRBJ1-5	NA	11	CASSDNQPQHF	TGTGCCAGCAGCGACAATCAGCCCCAGCATTTT
TRBV18	NA	TRBJ1-2	NA	14	CASSPPDGYYGYTF	TGTGCCAGCTCACCCCCGGACGGGTACTATGGCTACACCTTC
TRBV6-1	few	TRBJ1-2	NA	16	CASLKDVASSSYGYTF	TGTGCCAGCCTCAAGGACGTCGCCAGTTCAAGCTATGGCTACACCTTC
TRBV5-4	few	TRBJ2-3	TRBD2	16	CASSLRTSGVTDTQYF	TGTGCCAGCAGCTTGAGGACTAGCGGAGTGACAGATACGCAGTATTTT
TRBV6-1	few	TRBJ1-5	NA	17	CASSVVKWGVGNQPQHF	TGTGCCAGCAGTGTTGTAAAATGGGGAGTGGGCAATCAGCCCCAGCATTTT
TRBV2	once	TRBJ2-5	TRBD1	20	CASSRTGTGGFNTARETQYF	TGTGCCAGCAGCCGAACCGGGACAGGGGGCTTCAACACAGCAAGGGAGACCCAGTACTTC
TRBV9	few	TRBJ2-1	TRBD2	16	CASSVRVAGAYNEQFF	TGTGCCAGCAGCGTAAGGGTAGCGGGGGCTTACAATGAGCAGTTCTTC
TRBV6-6	few	TRBJ1-5	TRBD1	16	CASRGQGTNSNQPQHF	TGTGCCAGCAGAGGACAGGGGACTAATAGCAATCAGCCCCAGCATTTT
TRBV5-1	NA	TRBJ1-1	TRBD1	18	CASSSPILQGGLGTEAFF	TGCGCCAGCAGCTCCCCCATCTTACAGGGGGGATTGGGCACTGAAGCTTTCTTT
TRBV10-3	NA	TRBJ1-6	TRBD1	15	CAISEGWGQHSPLHF	TGTGCCATCAGTGAGGGTTGGGGACAGCATTCACCCCTCCACTTT
TRBV7-2	many	TRBJ1-1	NA	13	CASSAGRGTEAFF	TGTGCCAGCAGCGCAGGGAGGGGCACTGAAGCTTTCTTT